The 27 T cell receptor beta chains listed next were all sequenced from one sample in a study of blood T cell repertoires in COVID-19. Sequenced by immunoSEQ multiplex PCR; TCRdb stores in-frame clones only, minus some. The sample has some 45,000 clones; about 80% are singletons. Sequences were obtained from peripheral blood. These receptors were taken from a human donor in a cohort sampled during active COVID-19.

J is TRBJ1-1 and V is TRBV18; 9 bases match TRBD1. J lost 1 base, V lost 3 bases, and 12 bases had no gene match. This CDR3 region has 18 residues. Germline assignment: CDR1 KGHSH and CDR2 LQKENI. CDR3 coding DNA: TGTGCCAGCTCACCTGCCCGGGTACAGGGGGCCCAGAACACTGAAGCTTTCTTT. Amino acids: CASSPARVQGAQNTEAFF.

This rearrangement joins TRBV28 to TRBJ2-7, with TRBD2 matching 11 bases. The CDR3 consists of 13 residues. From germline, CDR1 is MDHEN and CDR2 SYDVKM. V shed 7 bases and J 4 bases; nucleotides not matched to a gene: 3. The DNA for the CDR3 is TGTGCCAGCACCGGGACTAGCGGTTACGAGCAGTACTTC. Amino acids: CASTGTSGYEQYF.

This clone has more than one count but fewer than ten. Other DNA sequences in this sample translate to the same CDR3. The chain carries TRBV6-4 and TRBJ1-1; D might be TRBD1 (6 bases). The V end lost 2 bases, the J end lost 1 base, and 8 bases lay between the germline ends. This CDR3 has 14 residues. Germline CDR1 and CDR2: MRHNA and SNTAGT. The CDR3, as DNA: TGTGCCAGCAGTGACACGGACAGGAACACTGAAGCTTTCTTT. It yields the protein CASSDTDRNTEAFF.

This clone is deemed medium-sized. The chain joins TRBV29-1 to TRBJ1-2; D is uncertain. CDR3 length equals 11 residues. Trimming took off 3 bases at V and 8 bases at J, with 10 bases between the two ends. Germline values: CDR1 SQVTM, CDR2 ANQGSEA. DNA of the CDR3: TGCAGCGTTGACGGGGTAGGCGGCTACACCTTC. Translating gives CSVDGVGGYTF.

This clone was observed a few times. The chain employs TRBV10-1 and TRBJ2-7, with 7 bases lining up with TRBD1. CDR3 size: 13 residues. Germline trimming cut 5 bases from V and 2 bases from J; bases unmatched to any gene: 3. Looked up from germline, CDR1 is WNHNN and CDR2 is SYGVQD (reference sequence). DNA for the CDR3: TGCGCCAGCAGTCCGGGACAGACCTACGAGCAGTACTTC. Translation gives CASSPGQTYEQYF.

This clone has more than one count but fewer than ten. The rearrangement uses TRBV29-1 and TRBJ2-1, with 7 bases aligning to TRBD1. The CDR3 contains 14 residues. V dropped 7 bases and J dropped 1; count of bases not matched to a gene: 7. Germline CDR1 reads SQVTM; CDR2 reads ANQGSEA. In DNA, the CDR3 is TGCAGCGCCGAGGACAGGATGTCCTACAATGAGCAGTTCTTC. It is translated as CSAEDRMSYNEQFF.

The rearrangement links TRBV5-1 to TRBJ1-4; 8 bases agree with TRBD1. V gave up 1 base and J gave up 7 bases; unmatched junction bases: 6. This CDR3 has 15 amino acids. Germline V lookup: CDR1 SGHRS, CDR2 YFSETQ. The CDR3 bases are TGCGCCAGCAGCTTGCAGGGGGCGCTCGGTGAAAAACTGTTTTTT. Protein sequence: CASSLQGALGEKLFF.

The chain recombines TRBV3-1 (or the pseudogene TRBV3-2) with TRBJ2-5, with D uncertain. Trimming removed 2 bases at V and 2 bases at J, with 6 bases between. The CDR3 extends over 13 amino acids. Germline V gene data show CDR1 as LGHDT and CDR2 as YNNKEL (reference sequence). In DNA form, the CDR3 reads TGTGCCAGCAGCCAATGGCGGCAAGAGACCCAGTACTTC. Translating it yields CASSQWRQETQYF.

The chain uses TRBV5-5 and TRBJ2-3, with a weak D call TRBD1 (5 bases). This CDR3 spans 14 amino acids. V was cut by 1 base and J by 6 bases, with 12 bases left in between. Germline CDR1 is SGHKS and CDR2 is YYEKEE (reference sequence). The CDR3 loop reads CASSLSGNFDTQYF. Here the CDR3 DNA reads TGTGCCAGCAGCTTGTCAGGGAACTTCGATACGCAGTATTTT.

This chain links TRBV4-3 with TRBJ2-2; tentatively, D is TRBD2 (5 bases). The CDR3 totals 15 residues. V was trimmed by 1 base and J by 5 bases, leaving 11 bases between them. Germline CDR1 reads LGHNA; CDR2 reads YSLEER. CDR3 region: CASSQARGRTGELFF. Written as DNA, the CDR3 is TGCGCCAGCAGCCAAGCCCGGGGTCGAACCGGGGAGCTGTTTTTT.

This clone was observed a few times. The CDR3 DNA reads as TGCGCCAGCACTTTCGACCCGGGGAATAATTCACCCCTCCACTTT. This gives the protein CASTFDPGNNSPLHF. This sequence joins TRBV5-1 and TRBJ1-6; D uncertain. Deletions cut 6 bases from V and 5 bases from J, with 15 bases between. Looked up from germline, CDR1 is SGHRS and CDR2 is YFSETQ. CDR3 length: 15 residues.

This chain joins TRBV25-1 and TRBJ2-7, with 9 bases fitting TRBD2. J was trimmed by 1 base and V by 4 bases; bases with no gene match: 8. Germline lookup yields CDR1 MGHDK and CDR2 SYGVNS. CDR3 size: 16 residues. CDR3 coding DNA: TGTGCCAGCAGTGGGGAGACTAGCGGACGTTCCTACGAGCAGTACTTC. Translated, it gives CASSGETSGRSYEQYF.

The CDR3 region is CASSLPDRDAEAFF. The CDR3 coding sequence is TGTGCCAGCAGCTTACCGGACAGGGACGCTGAAGCTTTCTTT. This chain joins TRBV5-4 and TRBJ1-1; TRBD1 aligns across 8 bases. Germline loops: CDR1 SGHNT, CDR2 YYREEE (reference sequence). The CDR3 contains 14 residues. J lost 6 bases, V lost 2 bases, and 6 bases had no gene match.

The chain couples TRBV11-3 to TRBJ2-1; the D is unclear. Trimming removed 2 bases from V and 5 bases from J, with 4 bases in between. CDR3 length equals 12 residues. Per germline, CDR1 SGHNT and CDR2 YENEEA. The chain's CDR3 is CASSLLDNEQFF. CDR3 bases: TGTGCCAGCAGCTTACTTGACAATGAGCAGTTCTTC.

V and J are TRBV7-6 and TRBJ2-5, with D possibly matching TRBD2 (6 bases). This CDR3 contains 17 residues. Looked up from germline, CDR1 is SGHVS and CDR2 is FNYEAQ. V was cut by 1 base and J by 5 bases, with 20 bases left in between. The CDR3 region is CASSLGRSPGVAETQYF. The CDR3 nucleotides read TGTGCCAGCAGCTTAGGACGTTCCCCGGGAGTTGCCGAGACCCAGTACTTC.

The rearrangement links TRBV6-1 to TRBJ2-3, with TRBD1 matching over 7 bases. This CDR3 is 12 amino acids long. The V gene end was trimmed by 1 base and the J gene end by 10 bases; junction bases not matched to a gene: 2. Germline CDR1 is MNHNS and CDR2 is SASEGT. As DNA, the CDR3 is TGTGCCAGCAGTGAAGACGACAGGGCGCAGTATTTT. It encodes CASSEDDRAQYF.

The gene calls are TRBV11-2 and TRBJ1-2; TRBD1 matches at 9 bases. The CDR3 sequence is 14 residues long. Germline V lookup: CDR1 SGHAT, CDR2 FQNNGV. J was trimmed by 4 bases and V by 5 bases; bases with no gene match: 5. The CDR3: CASSVGTGPYGYTF. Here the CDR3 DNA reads TGTGCCAGCAGCGTGGGGACAGGGCCCTATGGCTACACCTTC. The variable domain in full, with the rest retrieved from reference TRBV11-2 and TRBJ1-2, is EAGVAQSPRYKIIEKRQSVAFWCNPISGHATLYWYQQILGQGPKLLIQFQNNGVVDDSQLPKDRFSAERLKGVDSTLKIQPAKLEDSAVYLCASSVGTGPYGYTFGSGTRLTVV.

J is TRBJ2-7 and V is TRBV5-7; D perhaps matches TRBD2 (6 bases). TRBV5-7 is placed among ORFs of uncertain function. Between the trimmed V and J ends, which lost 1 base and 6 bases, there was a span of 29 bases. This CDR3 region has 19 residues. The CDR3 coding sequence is TGTGCCAGCAGCTTGATCGGGGGTGGGGCTACACCATGCCCCGCCGAGCAGTACTTC. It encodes CASSLIGGGATPCPAEQYF.

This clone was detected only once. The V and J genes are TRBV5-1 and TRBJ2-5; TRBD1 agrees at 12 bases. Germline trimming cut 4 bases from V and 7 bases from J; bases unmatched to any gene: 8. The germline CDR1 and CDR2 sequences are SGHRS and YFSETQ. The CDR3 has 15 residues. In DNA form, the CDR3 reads TGCGCCAGCAGCGCCGGGACAGGGGGCGGTGGGACCCAGTACTTC. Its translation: CASSAGTGGGGTQYF. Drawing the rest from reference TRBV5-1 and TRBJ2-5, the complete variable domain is KAGVTQTPRYLIKTRGQQVTLSCSPISGHRSVSWYQQTPGQGLQFLFEYFSETQRNKGNFPGRFSGRQFSNSRSEMNVSTLELGDSALYLCASSAGTGGGGTQYFGPGTRLLVL.

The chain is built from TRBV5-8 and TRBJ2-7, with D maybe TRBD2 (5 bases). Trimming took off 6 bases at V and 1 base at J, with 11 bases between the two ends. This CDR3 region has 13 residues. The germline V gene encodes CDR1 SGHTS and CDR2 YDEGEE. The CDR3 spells CASTRTVSYEQYF. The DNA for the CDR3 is TGTGCCAGCACCCGGACTGTTTCCTACGAGCAGTACTTC.

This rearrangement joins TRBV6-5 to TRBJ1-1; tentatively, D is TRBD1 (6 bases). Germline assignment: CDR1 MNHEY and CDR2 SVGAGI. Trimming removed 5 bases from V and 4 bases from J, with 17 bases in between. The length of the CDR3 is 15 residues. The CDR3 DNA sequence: TGTGCCAGCAGTAAATCGTCCAGGGGAAGCACTGAAGCTTTCTTT. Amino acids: CASSKSSRGSTEAFF.

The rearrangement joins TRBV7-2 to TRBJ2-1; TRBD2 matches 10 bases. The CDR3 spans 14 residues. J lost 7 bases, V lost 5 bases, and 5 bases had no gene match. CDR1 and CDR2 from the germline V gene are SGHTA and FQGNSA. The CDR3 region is CASSLLTSGNEQFF. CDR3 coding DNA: TGTGCCAGCAGCCTCTTGACTAGCGGGAATGAGCAGTTCTTC.

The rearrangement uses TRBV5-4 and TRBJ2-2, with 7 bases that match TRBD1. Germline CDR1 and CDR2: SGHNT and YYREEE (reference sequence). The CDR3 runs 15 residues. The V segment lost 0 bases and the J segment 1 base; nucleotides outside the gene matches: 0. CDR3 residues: CASSLDRGNTGELFF. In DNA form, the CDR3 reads TGTGCCAGCAGCTTGGACAGGGGGAACACCGGGGAGCTGTTTTTT.

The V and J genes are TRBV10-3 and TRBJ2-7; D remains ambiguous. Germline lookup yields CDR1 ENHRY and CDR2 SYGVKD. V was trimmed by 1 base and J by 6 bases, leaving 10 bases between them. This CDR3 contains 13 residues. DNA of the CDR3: TGTGCCATCAGTGAGTATGAAGAGCTCGAGCAGTACTTC. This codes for CAISEYEELEQYF.

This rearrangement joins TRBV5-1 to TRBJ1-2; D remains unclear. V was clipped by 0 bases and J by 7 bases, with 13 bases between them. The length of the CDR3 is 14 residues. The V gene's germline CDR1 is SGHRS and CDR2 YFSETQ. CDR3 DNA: TGCGCCAGCAGCTTGGAGTGGCAGGCGGGTGGCTACACCTTC. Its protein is CASSLEWQAGGYTF.

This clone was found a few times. The CDR3 sequence: CASSTRVAYEQYF. The CDR3 DNA reads TGTGCCAGTAGCACGAGGGTTGCCTACGAGCAGTACTTC. V and J are TRBV19 and TRBJ2-7, with D maybe TRBD2 (5 bases). The CDR3 extends over 13 amino acids. V was clipped by 6 bases and J by 2 bases, with 11 bases between them. Per germline, CDR1 LNHDA and CDR2 SQIVND (reference sequence).

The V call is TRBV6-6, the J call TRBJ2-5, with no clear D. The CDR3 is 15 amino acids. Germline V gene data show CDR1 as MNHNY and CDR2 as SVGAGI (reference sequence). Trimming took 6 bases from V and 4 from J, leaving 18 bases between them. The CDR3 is CASRVEAVSAETQYF. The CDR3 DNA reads TGTGCCAGCAGAGTCGAGGCAGTATCGGCAGAGACCCAGTACTTC.